This T cell receptor beta chain was observed in a study of neurological immune-mediated disorders. This clonotype was counted a few times. Synthesis of cDNA was accomplished via 5'RACE employing 10-nucleotide random UMIs. TCRdb reprocessed the 5' RACE reads with MiXCR, giving one entry per CDR3 protein. This table has roughly 30,000 distinct CDR3 sequences, approximately 5% appearing once. The specimen sequenced was CD4+ T cells from blood. This clonotype was obtained from a woman aged 50 to 60 in good health.

The CDR3 sequence is CSTDDNEQFF. The CDR3 DNA sequence: TGCAGCACGGACGACAATGAGCAGTTCTTC. This chain joins TRBV29-1 and TRBJ2-1, with D uncertain. V was pared by 8 bases and J by 5 bases, with 7 bases between. Per the germline V gene, CDR1 is SQVTM and CDR2 is ANQGSEA. The CDR3 contains 10 residues.